The entry that follows covers one T cell receptor (beta chain) sequence. Its antigen is not identified. Cryopreserved PBMCs were CD4-enriched, then split into naive and memory cells. Sorted naive or memory CD4+ cells met CEF peptides for about 10 days. The table came from immunoSEQ multiplex PCR; TCRdb's copy has only in-frame clones and leaves some out. The repertoire holds around 41,000 clones, over 75% seen once, with roughly 1.2% in the top ten. The sample comes from a study of CD4 T cells in relation to SARS-CoV-2 and coronaviruses. General study points: SARS-CoV-2-driven expansion was significantly weaker in crossreactive than monoreactive clones.

The V gene lost 1 base and the J gene lost 5 bases, with 8 bases spanning the gap. The CDR3 sequence is 12 residues long. CDR1 is SQVTM, CDR2 ANQGSEA, per germline. Sequenced material: naive CD4+ T cells from PBMCs, cultured in vitro. Stated subset: naive CD4+ T cells isolated by negative enrichment. This chain connects TRBV29-1 to TRBJ2-5, with a weak D call TRBD2 (6 bases). This clonotype originated in an adult with COVID-19. The CDR3 nucleotides read TGCAGCGTTGAAGCGGGAGATGAGACCCAGTACTTC. Its translation is CSVEAGDETQYF.